In its sample, the clone carrying this TCR beta chain was seen many times. The antigen remains undetermined. This sample was taken from a study of T cells after yellow fever vaccination. Synthesis of TCR cDNA relied on 5'RACE template switching, which attached a universal primer site and UMIs. TCRdb re-called the 5' RACE reads with MiXCR, one entry per CDR3 protein. The table records some 240,000 distinct CDR3 sequences, about 3.9% of them present only once. Overall study results and limits: A minor fraction of clonotypes spanned both CD4 and CD8 compartments. Bulk-population clonotypes that are abundant could appear as contaminants in FACS-sorted repertoires. Among primary-vaccination clones, most reappeared after the booster, at about 95% for CD4 and more than 85% for CD8.

The V gene's germline CDR1 is MGHDK and CDR2 SYGVNS. The CDR3 length is 13 residues. V was shortened by 8 bases and J by 3 bases, with 13 bases between the two germline ends. This specimen consisted of PBMCs, obtained 15 days after the yellow fever booster vaccination. The chain recombines TRBV25-1 with TRBJ1-2, with D unclear. The receptor was isolated from a man younger than 30 who received the YFV17D yellow fever vaccine. CDR3 residues: CASRGASHYGYTF. CDR3 nucleotides: TGTGCCAGCCGCGGAGCCTCTCACTATGGCTACACCTTC.